What follows describes a single T cell receptor beta chain. The data stem from a study of T cells after yellow fever vaccination. V was pared by 11 bases and J by 7 bases, with 11 bases of the junction left unmatched. CDR3 length: 13 residues. CDR1 is MDHEN, CDR2 SYDVKM, per germline. TCRdb re-derived calls from the 5' RACE reads in MiXCR, one entry per CDR3 protein. The sample has around 550,000 distinct CDR3 sequences, approximately 21% seen once; the top ten hold roughly an eighth. The clonotype was recovered from a man aged 25-45 years who received the YFV17D yellow fever vaccine. The sequenced sample was PBMCs, obtained 15 days after the yellow fever booster vaccination. The rearrangement links TRBV28 to TRBJ2-1; 7 bases match TRBD2. CDR3 DNA: TGTGCCGCCGTGGGAGGGCCGAGGAATGAGCAGTTCTTC. Translation gives CAAVGGPRNEQFF. Full variable domain (remainder filled in from reference TRBV28 and TRBJ2-1): DVKVTQSSRYLVKRTGEKVFLECVQDMDHENMFWYRQDPGLGLRLIYFSYDVKMKEKGDIPEGYSVSREKKERFSLILESASTNQTSMYLCAAVGGPRNEQFFGPGTRLTVL.